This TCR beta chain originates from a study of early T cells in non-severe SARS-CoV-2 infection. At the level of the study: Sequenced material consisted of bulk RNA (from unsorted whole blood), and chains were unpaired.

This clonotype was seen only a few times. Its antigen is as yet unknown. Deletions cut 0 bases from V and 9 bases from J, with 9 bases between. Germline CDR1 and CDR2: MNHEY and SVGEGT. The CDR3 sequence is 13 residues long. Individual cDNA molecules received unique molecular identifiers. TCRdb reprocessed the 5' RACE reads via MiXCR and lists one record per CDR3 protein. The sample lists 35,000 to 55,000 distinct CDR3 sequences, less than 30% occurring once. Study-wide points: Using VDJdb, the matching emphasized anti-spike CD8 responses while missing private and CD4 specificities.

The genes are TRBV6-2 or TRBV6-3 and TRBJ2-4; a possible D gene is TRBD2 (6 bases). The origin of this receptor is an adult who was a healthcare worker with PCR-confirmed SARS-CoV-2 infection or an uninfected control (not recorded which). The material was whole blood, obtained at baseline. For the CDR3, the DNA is TGTGCCAGCAGTTACTCGAGCGGGCTCATTCAGTACTTC. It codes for CASSYSSGLIQYF.